The 16 T cell receptor beta chains listed next were all sequenced from one sample in a study of post-analysis software for immune sequencing data (dated by TCRdb to between 2014 and 2016). Study-wide findings and limitations: Significantly higher frequencies in patients than in controls were found for about 5 TRBV segments, including TRBV5-6, TRBV5-1 and TRBV20-1.

Which antigens these TCRs recognize remains unknown. Receptor amplification or capture employed PCR. Sequencing relied on an Illumina HiSeq 2500. To reduce PCR and sequencing biases, unique molecular identifiers were incorporated into the TCR beta cDNA libraries. Using fastp trimming at Q25 and MiXCR clonotype assembly, TCRdb reanalyzed the public sequencing data and kept in-frame beta chains. Every entry covers one CDR3 protein and lists the most common genes and DNA from its rows. Recorded for this sample are roughly 650,000 distinct CDR3 sequences; 55% to 60% of them occurred a single time. The top ten clonotypes cover around 10% of the sample. The sample was blood. The receptors shown here come from a girl aged 2 to 9 with multiple sclerosis.

About this clonotype: At one boundary the junction diverges from the germline segment, which might be a read error. The V and J genes are TRBV6-2 or TRBV6-3 and TRBJ2-7; D perhaps matches TRBD2 (5 bases). CDR3 length: 13 residues. Germline values: CDR1 MNHEY, CDR2 SVGEGT. DNA for the CDR3: TGTGCCAACAGTTACTCGAGAGGGATCGAGCAGTACTTC. Translating it yields CANSYSRGIEQYF.

The chain links TRBV7-9 to TRBJ2-7; D may be TRBD1 or TRBD2 (5 bases each). TRBJ2-5 matches the DNA end more closely, so the J call is doubtful. Germline V CDR1 and CDR2: SEHNR, FQNEAQ (reference sequence). The CDR3 spans 13 residues. CDR3 DNA: TGTGCCAGCAGCCCGCTAGGGACGGAGACCCAGTACTTC. Protein sequence: CASSPLGTETQYF.

The V call is TRBV5-1, the J call TRBJ2-3, with 9 bases aligning to TRBD2. The CDR3 has 17 amino acids. Trimming at V came to 3 bases and at J to 4 bases, leaving 12 bases not matched to a gene. Germline CDR1 SGHRS, CDR2 YFSETQ. CDR3 protein: CASSSELLAGGADTQYF. In nucleotides, the CDR3 is TGCGCCAGCAGCTCGGAATTACTAGCGGGCGGGGCAGATACGCAGTATTTT.

The chain is built from TRBV5-1 and TRBJ2-1, with 8 bases aligning to TRBD2. This CDR3 comprises 15 residues. Germline V gene data show CDR1 as SGHRS and CDR2 as YFSETQ. V gave up 4 bases and J gave up 8 bases; unmatched junction bases: 11. This chain's CDR3 is CASSREGTSSYEQFF. The CDR3 DNA is TGCGCCAGCAGCCGGGAAGGGACTAGTAGCTATGAGCAGTTCTTC.

At least ten counts were recorded for this clonotype. The chain links TRBV12-3 or TRBV12-4 to TRBJ2-3; no clear D gene. V was pared by 6 bases and J by 1 base, with 2 bases between. The CDR3 runs to 11 residues. CDR3 DNA: TGTGCCAGCAGCCGCACAGATACGCAGTATTTT. It yields the protein CASSRTDTQYF.

The V and J genes are TRBV10-3 and TRBJ1-2; D uncertain. Trimming stripped 1 base from V and 4 bases from J, with 7 bases between. CDR3 length: 13 amino acids. The germline gives CDR1 ENHRY, CDR2 SYGVKD. The DNA of the CDR3 is TGTGCCATCAGTGAGTTAGGCCCCTATGGCTACACCTTC. This translates into CAISELGPYGYTF.

This clonotype has at least ten counts. The V gene is TRBV12-3 or TRBV12-4, the J gene TRBJ2-7; tentative D call: TRBD2 (6 bases). The CDR3 runs to 12 residues. The V end was cut by 4 bases, the J end by 3 bases, with 7 bases between. The CDR3 DNA sequence: TGTGCCAGCAGTTCGGGACTCTACGAGCAGTACTTC. Protein sequence: CASSSGLYEQYF.

The chain combines TRBV10-3 with TRBJ1-2, with D unresolved. V lost 3 bases to trimming and J lost 5 bases, with 7 bases between them. CDR1 is ENHRY and CDR2 is SYGVKD in the germline V gene. The CDR3 is 12 amino acids. CDR3 DNA sequence: TGTGCCATCAGTGACAGAGAGTATGGCTACACCTTC. Translating gives CAISDREYGYTF.

This clonotype appeared a single time. The chain is built from TRBV6-2 or TRBV6-3 and TRBJ2-3; 8 bases are a match to TRBD2. V shed 4 bases, J shed 2 bases, and the junction held 11 bases outside the gene matches. This CDR3 is 17 amino acids long. CDR1 and CDR2 (germline): MNHEY, SVGEGT. CDR3 loop: CASSSGPGLVITDTQYF. DNA of the CDR3: TGTGCCAGCAGTTCCGGACCGGGACTAGTAATCACAGATACGCAGTATTTT.

The chain uses TRBV15 and TRBJ2-1, with TRBD1 matching over 8 bases. This CDR3 is built from 15 residues. After removal of 1 base from V and 3 bases from J, the junction contained 2 bases not matched to a gene. Germline V gene data show CDR1 as LNHNV and CDR2 as YYDKDF (reference sequence). CDR3 protein: CATSRVGQDYNEQFF. The CDR3 bases are TGTGCCACCAGCAGAGTGGGACAGGACTACAATGAGCAGTTCTTC.

V is TRBV27 and J is TRBJ2-5; D uncertain. The CDR3 loop spans 13 amino acids. Between the trimmed V and J ends, which lost 5 bases and 5 bases, there was a span of 12 bases. The germline gives CDR1 MNHEY, CDR2 SMNVEV (reference sequence). CDR3 protein: CASSPPHIETQYF. The CDR3 DNA reads as TGTGCCAGCAGTCCGCCCCACATCGAGACCCAGTACTTC.

The chain has TRBV7-6 and TRBJ2-3, with D unresolved. The V end was cut by 5 bases, the J end by 3 bases, with 18 bases between. The CDR3 has 16 residues. CDR1 is SGHVS and CDR2 is FNYEAQ in the germline V gene. The CDR3 protein is CASSANIGIVTDTQYF. In DNA, the CDR3 is TGTGCCAGCAGCGCCAACATAGGGATAGTGACAGATACGCAGTATTTT.

The chain uses TRBV12-3 or TRBV12-4 and TRBJ1-1, with a tentative D call TRBD1 (5 bases). This CDR3 comprises 13 residues. Trimming removed 8 bases from V and 6 bases from J, with 16 bases in between. Written as DNA, the CDR3 is TGTGCCAGCCCAGGCCGGGGGAGCGCTGAAGCTTTCTTT. Residues: CASPGRGSAEAFF.

The chain is built from TRBV5-4 and TRBJ1-2; 9 bases are a match to TRBD1. Germline V gene lookup returns CDR1 SGHNT and CDR2 YYREEE (reference sequence). V was clipped by 4 bases and J by 5 bases; unmatched bases: 12. The CDR3 runs to 16 residues. In nucleotides, the CDR3 is TGTGCCAGCAGCAGGGGACAGGGAGACTACTCATATGGCTACACCTTC. It codes for CASSRGQGDYSYGYTF.

V and J are TRBV20-1 and TRBJ1-1, with D uncertain. Germline-derived CDR1 and CDR2 are DFQATT and SNEGSKA (reference sequence). The CDR3 has 14 residues. The V end lost 3 bases, the J end lost 3 bases, and 14 bases lay between the germline ends. CDR3 sequence: CSARLGPPDTEAFF. The CDR3, as DNA: TGCAGTGCTAGGCTTGGCCCCCCGGACACTGAAGCTTTCTTT.

The chain links TRBV20-1 to TRBJ2-3, with a tentative D call TRBD1 (6 bases). The CDR3 runs 16 residues. Germline loops: CDR1 DFQATT, CDR2 SNEGSKA (reference sequence). The V end lost 0 bases, the J end lost 5 bases, and 18 bases lay between the germline ends. The CDR3 reads CSARDQTGSLRDTQYF. The CDR3 DNA is TGCAGTGCTAGAGATCAAACAGGGTCCCTTCGAGATACGCAGTATTTT.